A selection of T cell receptor beta chains follows, all from one sample in a study of blood T cell repertoires in COVID-19. Assay used: immunoSEQ multiplex PCR; TCRdb lists only in-frame clones, some missing. Here the sample spans 100,000 to 120,000 clones, roughly 80% being singletons. The sample was peripheral blood. The source of these receptors is a man aged 45 to 65 with acute or convalescent COVID-19. Both conserved end residues are part of each CDR3. The D gene is left open where the match is weak. Clone size, where shown, is once, few, many, or a class for clones that have expanded.

J,V,size,D,length,CDR3,DNA
TRBJ2-2,TRBV2,.,TRBD1,16,CASSRTETGGTGELFF,TGTGCCAGCAGCCGAACGGAGACAGGGGGCACCGGGGAGCTGTTTTTT
TRBJ1-2,TRBV12-5,.,.,15,CAASGGGDWNYGYTF,TGTGCTGCCTCCGGAGGAGGAGATTGGAACTATGGCTACACCTTC
TRBJ1-1,TRBV18,once,.,15,CASSPGGGTDTEAFF,TGTGCCAGCTCACCGGGAGGGGGTACGGACACTGAAGCTTTCTTT
TRBJ1-1,TRBV6-5,.,.,14,CASSYSITGGEAFF,TGTGCCAGCAGTTACTCGATTACGGGGGGTGAAGCTTTCTTT
TRBJ2-4,TRBV6-1,.,.,13,CASSEYGKNIQYF,TGTGCCAGCAGTGAATACGGGAAAAACATTCAGTACTTC
TRBJ2-7,TRBV18,.,.,15,CASSPYGVVSYEQYF,TGTGCCAGCTCACCTTACGGGGTTGTGTCCTACGAGCAGTACTTC
TRBJ1-1,TRBV12-5,.,.,13,CASGTDINTEAFF,TGTGCTAGTGGTACAGACATTAACACTGAAGCTTTCTTT
TRBJ1-6,TRBV3-1/TRBV3-2,.,TRBD1,14,CASSQDRGNSPLHF,TGTGCCAGCAGCCAAGACAGGGGGAATTCACCCCTCCACTTT
TRBJ2-5,TRBV6-5,.,.,14,CASSYRRARETQYF,TGTGCCAGCAGTTACCGGCGAGCGAGAGAGACCCAGTACTTC
TRBJ1-2,TRBV27,few,.,13,CASSLGQPYGYTF,TGTGCCAGCAGTCTTGGACAGCCCTATGGCTACACCTTC
TRBJ2-7,TRBV5-1,.,.,14,CASSFSGQLYEQYF,TGCGCCAGCAGCTTTTCCGGACAGCTCTACGAGCAGTACTTC
TRBJ2-7,TRBV6-5,.,TRBD1,15,CASSSAGTGRHEQYF,TGTGCCAGCAGTTCCGCCGGGACAGGGAGACACGAGCAGTACTTC
TRBJ1-2,TRBV4-2,.,.,13,CASSQDTGDADTF,TGTGCCAGCAGCCAAGATACAGGCGATGCCGACACCTTC
TRBJ1-5,TRBV19,.,TRBD1,15,CASSIRQGSGQPQHF,TGTGCCAGTAGTATTCGACAGGGGTCCGGGCAGCCCCAGCATTTT
TRBJ1-1,TRBV2,.,.,14,CASSEERTGTEAFF,TGTGCCAGCAGTGAAGAACGGACTGGGACTGAAGCTTTCTTT
TRBJ1-5,TRBV2,.,TRBD1,15,CASSGTGFSNQPQHF,TGTGCCAGCAGTGGGACAGGGTTTAGCAATCAGCCCCAGCATTTT
TRBJ2-7,TRBV6-6,few,TRBD2,16,CASSYSASGGTYEQYF,TGTGCCAGCAGTTACTCGGCTAGCGGGGGGACCTACGAGCAGTACTTC
TRBJ1-1,TRBV19,.,TRBD1,16,CASSIGGRGLSTEAFF,TGTGCCAGTAGTATCGGGGGCAGGGGGCTATCCACTGAAGCTTTCTTT
TRBJ1-3,TRBV6-5,.,TRBD1,15,CASSNTGGSGNTIYF,TGTGCCAGCAGTAACACAGGGGGCTCTGGAAACACCATATATTTT
TRBJ2-3,TRBV29-1,once,TRBD2,18,CSALRTSGGEQGTDTQYF,TGCAGCGCGCTTAGAACTAGCGGGGGGGAGCAGGGCACAGATACGCAGTATTTT
TRBJ1-2,TRBV5-1,.,TRBD1,15,CASSFRRGQSYGYTF,TGCGCCAGCAGCTTCCGAAGGGGGCAAAGCTATGGCTACACCTTC
TRBJ1-6,TRBV28,.,.,14,CASRDRPGDSPLHF,TGTGCCAGCAGAGACAGGCCAGGGGATTCACCCCTCCACTTT
TRBJ1-1,TRBV28,.,.,13,CASSPREVTEAFF,TGTGCCAGCAGTCCCCGCGAGGTTACTGAAGCTTTCTTT
TRBJ2-3,TRBV5-1,few,TRBD2,18,CASSLQPGLAGGTDTQYF,TGCGCCAGCAGCTTGCAACCGGGACTAGCGGGGGGCACAGATACGCAGTATTTT
TRBJ2-2,TRBV6-1,.,TRBD2,15,CASSSGAGGLWELFF,TGTGCCAGCAGCTCGGGAGCGGGGGGGCTGTGGGAGCTGTTTTTT
TRBJ1-2,TRBV19,.,.,14,CASSIAGGAYGYTF,TGTGCCAGTAGTATAGCGGGGGGCGCGTATGGCTACACCTTC
TRBJ1-2,TRBV18,.,TRBD1,15,CASSPPLDRVHGYTF,TGTGCCAGCTCACCACCGTTGGACAGGGTACATGGCTACACCTTC
TRBJ2-3,TRBV9,.,.,13,CASNQGIGDTQYF,TGTGCCAGCAATCAGGGGATCGGGGATACGCAGTATTTT
TRBJ1-4,TRBV6-5,.,.,15,CASGTDFATNEKLFF,TGTGCCAGCGGTACAGATTTTGCAACTAATGAAAAACTGTTTTTT
TRBJ1-2,TRBV7-9,once,.,13,CASSLEGNYGYTF,TGTGCCAGCAGCTTAGAGGGGAACTATGGCTACACCTTC
TRBJ1-2,TRBV6-5,.,TRBD1,13,CASSPGQIYGYTF,TGTGCCAGCAGCCCGGGACAGATCTATGGCTACACCTTC
TRBJ1-1,TRBV29-1,few,.,12,CSVGTSGTEAFF,TGCAGCGTGGGGACATCCGGGACTGAAGCTTTCTTT
TRBJ1-2,TRBV28,.,.,15,CASSDSKQGRYGYTF,TGTGCCAGCAGCGACTCAAAACAGGGACGCTATGGCTACACCTTC
TRBJ1-2,TRBV5-5,.,TRBD1,16,CASSFSPGTGGGGYTF,TGTGCCAGCAGCTTTTCACCCGGGACAGGGGGCGGAGGCTACACCTTC
TRBJ2-1,TRBV4-1,.,TRBD1,15,CASSQGEGAYNEQFF,TGCGCCAGCAGCCAGGGCGAGGGGGCGTACAATGAGCAGTTCTTC
TRBJ1-6,TRBV3-1/TRBV3-2,.,TRBD1,18,CASSQDLFRDSYNSPLHF,TGTGCCAGCAGCCAAGATCTCTTCCGGGACAGCTATAATTCACCCCTCCACTTT
TRBJ2-5,TRBV6-5,.,TRBD2,15,CASSTSGGHQETQYF,TGTGCCAGCAGTACTAGCGGGGGGCACCAAGAGACCCAGTACTTC
TRBJ1-3,TRBV3-1/TRBV3-2,.,TRBD1,15,CASSQGQGEGNTIYF,TGTGCCAGCAGCCAAGGCCAGGGGGAAGGAAACACCATATATTTT
TRBJ2-3,TRBV13,.,.,13,CASSLGHQDTQYF,TGTGCCAGCAGCTTAGGCCATCAAGATACGCAGTATTTT
TRBJ2-4,TRBV3-1/TRBV3-2,.,.,14,CASSQSNAKNIQYF,TGTGCCAGCAGCCAATCAAATGCCAAAAACATTCAGTACTTC
TRBJ2-5,TRBV5-4,.,.,13,CASSVQVSETQYF,TGTGCCAGCAGCGTCCAGGTTTCGGAGACCCAGTACTTC
TRBJ2-1,TRBV5-1,.,TRBD1,17,CASSPGTGGLRYNEQFF,TGCGCCAGCAGCCCGGGTACAGGGGGACTTAGGTACAATGAGCAGTTCTTC
TRBJ1-1,TRBV28,.,.,14,CASSPLGADTEAFF,TGTGCCAGCAGTCCCCTTGGGGCGGACACTGAAGCTTTCTTT